Presented here are 14 T cell receptor beta chains from one specimen sequenced in a study of T cells in Graves' hyperthyroidism and ophthalmopathy. From RNA transcripts, TCR beta CDR3 regions were amplified. A first-round RT-PCR of the TCR CDR3 used the HTBI primer set. A single record per CDR3 protein comes from TCRdb applying MiXCR to the multiplex PCR reads. The sample yields fewer than 650,000 distinct CDR3 sequences, 46% seen once. The sample consisted of peripheral blood or thyroid tissue (not recorded which). These receptors came from an adult woman with Graves' disease, either hyperthyroidism or ophthalmopathy (not recorded which).

This sequence joins TRBV2 and TRBJ1-2; 8 nucleotides agree with TRBD1. CDR3 size: 14 residues. Germline V CDR1 and CDR2: SNHLY, FYNNEI. With 0 bases clipped from V and 6 bases from J, the junction kept 3 bases outside the gene matches. CDR3 DNA sequence: TGTGCCAGCAGTGAAGCCAGGGGGCTCGATGGCTACACCTTC. Translated: CASSEARGLDGYTF.

At least ten counts were recorded for this clonotype. The chain couples TRBV20-1 to TRBJ1-5, with D hard to call. With 4 bases removed from V and 1 base from J, the gap between germline ends came to 17 bases. CDR3 length: 16 residues. Germline V lookup: CDR1 DFQATT, CDR2 SNEGSKA (reference sequence). As DNA, the CDR3 is TGCAGTGCTACCCCTGCCAGGCGGAGCAGCAATCAGCCCCAGCATTTT. Residues: CSATPARRSSNQPQHF.

This clonotype has ten or more counts. V usage is TRBV10-3 and J usage is TRBJ1-2; unclear D gene. CDR1 is ENHRY, CDR2 SYGVKD, per germline. Trimming pared 7 bases from V and 4 bases from J, leaving 16 bases between. The CDR3 consists of 14 residues. The chain's CDR3 is CAITVGPQGYGYTF. DNA for the CDR3: TGTGCCATCACTGTTGGACCCCAAGGCTATGGCTACACCTTC.

The table lists this clonotype with a few counts. The chain combines TRBV6-6 with TRBJ2-7; TRBD2 matches 7 bases. V lost 0 bases to trimming and J lost 7 bases; unmatched junction nucleotides: 15. The germline gives CDR1 MNHNY, CDR2 SVGAGI (reference sequence). The CDR3 totals 17 residues. CDR3 in amino acids: CASSYSMNPSGPREQYF. CDR3 sequence (DNA): TGTGCCAGCAGTTACTCGATGAATCCTAGCGGACCGCGGGAGCAGTACTTC.

On this clonotype itself: The CDR3 does not close with the conserved phenylalanine or tryptophan, likely indicating a read error. No DNA is shown, since the ends of the CDR3 on it are uncertain; the CDR3 is the one TCRdb lists. This chain connects TRBV5-1 to TRBJ1-1. Looked up from germline, CDR1 is SGHRS and CDR2 is YFSETQ. Termini included, the CDR3 measures 10 amino acids. CDR3 residues: CASSLGSLSS.

This chain joins TRBV28 and TRBJ1-1, with 10 bases matching TRBD1. CDR1 and CDR2 (germline): MDHEN, SYDVKM. The V gene end was trimmed by 4 bases and the J gene end by 12 bases; junction bases not matched to a gene: 5. The CDR3 is 12 residues long. In DNA form, the CDR3 reads TGTGCCAGCAGTTCCGGGACAGGGGTAACTTTCTTT. Translation: CASSSGTGVTFF.

This clonotype was seen many times. V usage is TRBV19 and J usage is TRBJ1-4; possible D gene TRBD1, 6 bases. The germline V gene encodes CDR1 LNHDA and CDR2 SQIVND (reference sequence). The CDR3 totals 16 residues. Trimming left V 3 bases short and J 7 bases short, with 18 bases between. CDR3 nucleotide sequence: TGTGCCAGTAGTATTATCCGGGACAAAGGCGGTGAAAAACTGTTTTTT. This gives the protein CASSIIRDKGGEKLFF.

The chain recombines TRBV6-6 with TRBJ1-1; 8 bases fit TRBD1. Germline V CDR1 and CDR2: MNHNY, SVGAGI (reference sequence). CDR3 length: 15 amino acids. The ends lost 4 bases at V and 4 bases at J; junction bases unmatched: 8. The CDR3 loop is CASSLPGTGRTEAFF. DNA of the CDR3: TGTGCCAGCAGTTTACCAGGGACAGGCCGCACTGAAGCTTTCTTT.

The chain has TRBV6-2 or TRBV6-3 and TRBJ1-1; no clear D. The CDR3 contains 16 residues. Germline V gives CDR1 MNHEY, CDR2 SVGEGT. The ends were cut back, 10 bases at V and 0 bases at J, with 21 bases in the middle. The CDR3 loop is CATQASSLMVNTEAFF. The CDR3, as DNA: TGTGCCACCCAGGCCAGCAGTCTTATGGTGAACACTGAAGCTTTCTTT.

The chain has TRBV29-1 and TRBJ1-2; D unclear. CDR1 and CDR2 from the germline V gene are SQVTM and ANQGSEA. The CDR3 has 13 amino acids. In nucleotides, the CDR3 is TGCAGTGCCTCGACAATTGGCGCCTATGGCTACACCTTC. This sequence encodes CSASTIGAYGYTF. Filled out from reference TRBV29-1 and TRBJ1-2, the complete variable domain reads SAVISQKPSRDICQRGTSLTIQCQVDSQVTMMFWYRQQPGQSLTLIATANQGSEATYESGFVIDKFPISRPNLTFSTLTVSNMSPEDSSIYLCSASTIGAYGYTFGSGTRLTVV.

The chain couples TRBV5-1 to TRBJ1-3, with D possibly matching TRBD1 (6 bases). CDR1 is SGHRS, CDR2 YFSETQ, per germline. Trimming removed 0 bases at V and 4 bases at J, with 14 bases between. This CDR3 is 16 amino acids long. The CDR3 DNA is TGCGCCAGCAGCTTGGGGCCAGGGGCTGGAGGAAACACCATATATTTT. It encodes CASSLGPGAGGNTIYF.

This clonotype was detected many times. V usage is TRBV12-3 or TRBV12-4 and J usage is TRBJ1-5; TRBD1 matches at 7 bases. V lost 6 bases to trimming and J lost 4 bases; unmatched junction nucleotides: 6. CDR3 length: 14 residues. CDR3 bases: TGTGCCAGCAGCCAGGGGGGGCGTAATCAGCCCCAGCATTTT. Translating it yields CASSQGGRNQPQHF.

This clonotype was recorded many times. The chain has TRBV6-6 and TRBJ1-1; maybe TRBD1 (6 bases). Germline lookup yields CDR1 MNHNY and CDR2 SVGAGI (reference sequence). CDR3 length: 16 amino acids. V dropped 5 bases and J dropped 4 bases, with 20 bases sitting between them. The CDR3 loop is CASSPLVTGKTTEAFF. In DNA form, the CDR3 reads TGTGCCAGCAGTCCCCTCGTTACAGGGAAAACCACTGAAGCTTTCTTT.

This clonotype was found a few times. The V and J genes are TRBV4-3 and TRBJ2-5; TRBD1 is a possible D gene (6 bases). The CDR3 sequence is 14 residues long. The V and J ends lost 6 bases and 5 bases respectively, with 16 bases between them. Germline CDR1 and CDR2: LGHNA and YSLEER. CDR3 in DNA: TGCGCCAGCAGTCATGAGGGGGATCAGGAGACCCAGTACTTC. As protein: CASSHEGDQETQYF.